Presented here are 4 T cell receptor beta chains from one specimen sequenced in a study of cytomegalovirus exposure and HLA in healthy donors. Vbeta (60) and Jbeta (13) primers were used in the PCR. The assay was immunoSEQ multiplex PCR, and TCRdb's table has in-frame clones only and misses some. In the table there are roughly 180,000 clones, around four fifths of which are singletons. Sequencing was performed on PBMCs. These receptors all come from a woman in her 50s in good health and CMV-seropositive.

This clone appeared a few times. This chain links TRBV30 with TRBJ2-7; 7 bases match TRBD1. CDR1 and CDR2 (germline): GTSNPN, SVGIG (reference sequence). The CDR3 length is 15 residues. V lost 4 bases to trimming and J lost 6 bases; unmatched junction nucleotides: 15. The CDR3 DNA follows: TGTGCCTGGACCCTACAGGGGTTGAACAGTGGCGAGCAGTACTTC. Its translation is CAWTLQGLNSGEQYF.

This chain links TRBV4-1 with TRBJ1-2, with unresolved D. CDR1 and CDR2 (germline): MGHRA, YSYEKL. The ends were cut back, 1 base at V and 4 bases at J, with 16 bases in the middle. CDR3 length equals 16 residues. The CDR3: CASSQVGGPFGYGYTF. The CDR3 nucleotides read TGCGCCAGCAGCCAAGTAGGTGGGCCCTTTGGCTATGGCTACACCTTC.

V is TRBV9 and J is TRBJ2-2, with 8 bases lining up with TRBD2. CDR3 length equals 17 residues. Germline CDR1 and CDR2: SGDLS and YYNGEE. The J segment lost 4 bases and the V segment lost 6 bases, leaving 14 bases of the junction unmatched. CDR3 in DNA: TGTGCCAGCACCCCCGGGTATAGCGGGGTTCTCACCGGGGAGCTGTTTTTT. This codes for CASTPGYSGVLTGELFF.

The chain uses TRBV11-2 and TRBJ1-1; D gene ambiguous. Trimming took 6 bases from V and 3 from J, leaving 8 bases between them. This CDR3 region has 12 residues. CDR1 is SGHAT, CDR2 FQNNGV, per germline. The CDR3 DNA is TGTGCCAGCAGTTCCCGGGACACTGAAGCTTTCTTT. Its translation: CASSSRDTEAFF.